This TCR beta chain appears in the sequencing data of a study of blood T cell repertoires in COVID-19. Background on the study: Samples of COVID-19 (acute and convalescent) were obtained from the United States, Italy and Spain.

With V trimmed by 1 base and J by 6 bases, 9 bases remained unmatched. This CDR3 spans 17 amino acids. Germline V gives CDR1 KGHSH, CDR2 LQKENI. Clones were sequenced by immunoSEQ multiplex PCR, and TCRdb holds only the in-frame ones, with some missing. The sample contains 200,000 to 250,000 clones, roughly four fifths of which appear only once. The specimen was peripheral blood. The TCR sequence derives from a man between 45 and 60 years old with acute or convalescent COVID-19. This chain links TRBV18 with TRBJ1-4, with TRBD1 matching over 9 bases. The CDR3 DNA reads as TGTGCCAGCTCACCACGGGACAGGGTCTTCGGTGATGAAAAACTGTTTTTT. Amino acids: CASSPRDRVFGDEKLFF.